What follows describes a single TCR beta chain. The data were taken from a study of blood T cell repertoires in COVID-19. Only in-frame clones appear in the TCRdb table, and some are missing; sequencing was by immunoSEQ multiplex PCR. The sample lists about 210,000 clones; roughly four fifths were seen once. This receptor was obtained from a woman in her seventies with COVID-19, enrolled during active disease. Sequencing input: peripheral blood.

CDR3 protein: CSVPGQGGTDTQYF. The CDR3 DNA is TGCAGCGTTCCGGGACAGGGTGGCACAGATACGCAGTATTTT. The V call is TRBV29-1, the J call TRBJ2-3, with TRBD1 matching 9 bases. The CDR3 loop spans 14 amino acids. Looked up from germline, CDR1 is SQVTM and CDR2 is ANQGSEA. The V and J ends lost 5 bases and 1 base, in that order; junction bases with no gene match: 4.